This T cell receptor beta chain was observed in a study of beta chain features in type 1 diabetes. Study observations and caveats: All four CD4+ subsets from Type 1 diabetes patients carried moderately but significantly shorter TCRB CDR3s.

CDR3 size: 16 residues. Trimming at V came to 5 bases and at J to 5 bases, leaving 7 bases not matched to a gene. CDR1 is SEHNR, CDR2 FQNEAQ, per germline (reference sequence). This clone was seen only a few times. The antigen is undetermined. What was sequenced were expressed TCRB transcripts, since all of the isolated RNA had been reverse transcribed. Assay: immunoSEQ multiplex PCR; the TCRdb copy retains only in-frame clones and omits some. The data show around 250,000 clones, approximately 25% seen once. This clonotype was sampled from a woman aged 25 to 39 with type 1 diabetes. The genes are TRBV7-9 and TRBJ2-5; 14 bases align to TRBD2. Sequencing was done on a sample of naive CD4+ T cells from blood. CDR3 bases: TGTGCCAGCAGCAGGGCGACTAGCGGGAGGGCGGAGACCCAGTACTTC. Protein sequence: CASSRATSGRAETQYF.